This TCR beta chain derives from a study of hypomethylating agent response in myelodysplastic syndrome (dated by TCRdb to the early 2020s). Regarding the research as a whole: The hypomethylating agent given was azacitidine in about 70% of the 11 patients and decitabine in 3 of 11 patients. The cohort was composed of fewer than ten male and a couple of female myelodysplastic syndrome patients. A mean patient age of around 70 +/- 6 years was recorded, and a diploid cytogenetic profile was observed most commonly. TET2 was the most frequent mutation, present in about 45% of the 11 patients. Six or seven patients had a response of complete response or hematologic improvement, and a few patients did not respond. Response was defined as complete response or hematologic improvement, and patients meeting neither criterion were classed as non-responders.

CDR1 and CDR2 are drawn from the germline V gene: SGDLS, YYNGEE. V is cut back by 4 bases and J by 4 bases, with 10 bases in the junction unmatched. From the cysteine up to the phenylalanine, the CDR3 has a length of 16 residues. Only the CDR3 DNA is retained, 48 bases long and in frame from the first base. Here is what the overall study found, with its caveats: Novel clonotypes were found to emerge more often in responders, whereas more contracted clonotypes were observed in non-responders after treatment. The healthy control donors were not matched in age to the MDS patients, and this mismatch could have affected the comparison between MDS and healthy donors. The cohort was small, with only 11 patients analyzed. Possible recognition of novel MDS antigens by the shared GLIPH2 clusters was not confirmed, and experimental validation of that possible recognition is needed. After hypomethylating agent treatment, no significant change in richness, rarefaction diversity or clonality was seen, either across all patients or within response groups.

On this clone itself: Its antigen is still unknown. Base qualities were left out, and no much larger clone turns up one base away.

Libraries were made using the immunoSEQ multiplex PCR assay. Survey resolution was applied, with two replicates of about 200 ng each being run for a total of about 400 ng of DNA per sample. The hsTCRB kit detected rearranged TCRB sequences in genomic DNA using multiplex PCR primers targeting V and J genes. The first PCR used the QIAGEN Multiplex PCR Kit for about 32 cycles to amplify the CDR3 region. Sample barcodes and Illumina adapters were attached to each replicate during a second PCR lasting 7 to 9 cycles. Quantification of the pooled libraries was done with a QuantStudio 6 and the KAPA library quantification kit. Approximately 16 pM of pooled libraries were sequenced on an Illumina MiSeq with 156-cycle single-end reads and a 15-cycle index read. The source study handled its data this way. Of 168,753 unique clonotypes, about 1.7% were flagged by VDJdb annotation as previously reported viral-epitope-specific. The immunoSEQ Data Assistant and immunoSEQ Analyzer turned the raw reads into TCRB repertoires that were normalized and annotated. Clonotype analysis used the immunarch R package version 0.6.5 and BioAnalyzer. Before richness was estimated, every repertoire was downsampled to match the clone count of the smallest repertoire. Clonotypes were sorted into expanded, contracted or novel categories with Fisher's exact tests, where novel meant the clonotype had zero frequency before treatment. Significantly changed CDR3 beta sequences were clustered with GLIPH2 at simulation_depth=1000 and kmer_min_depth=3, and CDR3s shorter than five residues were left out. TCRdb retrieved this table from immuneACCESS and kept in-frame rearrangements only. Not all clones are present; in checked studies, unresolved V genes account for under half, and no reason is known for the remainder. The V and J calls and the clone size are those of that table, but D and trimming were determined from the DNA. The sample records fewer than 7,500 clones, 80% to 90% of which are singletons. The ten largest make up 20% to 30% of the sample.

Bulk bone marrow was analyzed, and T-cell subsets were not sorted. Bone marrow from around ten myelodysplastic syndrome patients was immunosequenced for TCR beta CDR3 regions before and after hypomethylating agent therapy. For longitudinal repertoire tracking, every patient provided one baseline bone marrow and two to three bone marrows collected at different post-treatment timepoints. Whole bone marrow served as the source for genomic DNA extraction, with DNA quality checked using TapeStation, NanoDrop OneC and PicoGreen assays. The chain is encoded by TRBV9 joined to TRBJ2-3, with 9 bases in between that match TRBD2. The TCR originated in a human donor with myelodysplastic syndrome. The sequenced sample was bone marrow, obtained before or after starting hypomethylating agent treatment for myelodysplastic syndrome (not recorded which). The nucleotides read TGTGCCAGCAGCCTTAGGGGCGGGGGGGCCGCAGATACGCAGTATTTT. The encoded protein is CASSLRGGGAADTQYF.